The 14 T cell receptor beta chains below come from one sample, sequenced in a study of CXCR3-negative and CXCR3-positive naive CD8 T cells. The authors made the TRB cDNA libraries by 5' RACE using UMI labels. TCRdb re-analyzed the 5' RACE reads; it lists each CDR3 protein once, without DNA. This repertoire includes 130,000 to 150,000 distinct CDR3 sequences. Study-level findings and limits: CXCR3-positive naive cells had TRB CDR3s that were more hydrophobic than CXCR3-negative naive cells had.

Antigens for these TCRs are unknown. Specimen: naive CXCR3+ CD8+ T cells from blood. As to subset: CD45RO-CCR7+CD27+CD95- naive CD8+ T cells expressing CXCR3 (TNR3+). These receptors came from a human donor in good health. Some clones in this sample may be carry-over from other donors' samples.

The chain carries TRBV4-2 and TRBJ2-1; with no DNA, the TCRdb D assignment of TRBD1 cannot be verified. This CDR3 is 15 amino acids long. Germline V gene lookup returns CDR1 LGHNA and CDR2 YNFKEQ. The chain's CDR3 is CASSQGQGTGNEQFF.

The chain recombines TRBV25-1 with TRBJ2-7; TCRdb picks TRBD2, but there is no DNA to check that call. CDR1 and CDR2 (germline): MGHDK, SYGVNS. The CDR3 extends over 17 amino acids. The CDR3 here is CASTPLPGLAVSYEQYF.

The chain has TRBV6-5 and TRBJ1-5. This CDR3 comprises 14 residues. The germline gives CDR1 MNHEY, CDR2 SVGAGI. The CDR3 reads CASSYGEGYQPQHF.

The CDR3 here is CASRGLGTGELFF. The chain has TRBV12-3 or TRBV12-4 and TRBJ2-2; the TRBD1 assignment by TCRdb is unverifiable without DNA. The length of the CDR3 is 13 residues.

This chain joins TRBV7-2 and TRBJ2-7; TCRdb names TRBD1, which stays unverified in the absence of DNA. The CDR3 length is 14 residues. CDR1 is SGHTA and CDR2 is FQGNSA in the germline V gene. CDR3 residues: CASSLPGTEYEQYF.

V gene TRBV5-5 combines with J gene TRBJ2-2; checking the TCRdb D call of TRBD1 is not possible without DNA. The CDR3 runs 15 residues. Germline V gene data show CDR1 as SGHKS and CDR2 as YYEKEE (reference sequence). The chain's CDR3 is CASSSRGPNTGELFF. Combining the CDR3 with reference TRBV5-5 and TRBJ2-2 gives the whole variable domain DAGVTQSPTHLIKTRGQQVTLRCSPISGHKSVSWYQQVLGQGPQFIFQYYEKEERGRGNFPDRFSARQFPNYSSELNVNALLLGDSALYLCASSSRGPNTGELFFGEGSRLTVL.

The chain combines TRBV4-1 with TRBJ1-5. Germline CDR1 and CDR2: MGHRA and YSYEKL. The CDR3 contains 17 residues. CDR3 amino acids: CASSQDPAGTLGQPQHF.

The chain combines TRBV3-1 with TRBJ2-5. CDR1 is LGHDT and CDR2 is YNNKEL in the germline V gene (reference sequence). The CDR3 consists of 14 residues. This chain's CDR3 is CASSQVDGKETQYF.

The genes are TRBV10-3 and TRBJ2-7; TCRdb selects TRBD1, and the lack of DNA leaves this call unchecked. CDR1 and CDR2 (germline): ENHRY, SYGVKD. The CDR3 has 13 amino acids. The CDR3 loop reads CAISEVSGHEQYF.

The chain combines TRBV18 with TRBJ2-7; TCRdb's D call of TRBD1 is untestable without DNA. The V gene's germline CDR1 is KGHSH and CDR2 LQKENI. The CDR3 loop spans 16 amino acids. CDR3 amino acids: CASSPTPGQGLYEQYF.

The V gene is TRBV5-8, the J gene TRBJ2-1; no DNA is available, so the TRBD1 call from TCRdb remains unchecked. Germline V gives CDR1 SGHTS, CDR2 YDEGEE. CDR3 length: 20 residues. CDR3 in amino acids: CASSSDRDRVSSPFIDEQFF.

The chain combines TRBV5-4 with TRBJ2-7; TCRdb picks TRBD2, but there is no DNA to check that call. The CDR3 has 15 residues. Germline V gene lookup returns CDR1 SGHNT and CDR2 YYREEE (reference sequence). The CDR3: CASSLGRRGSYEQYF.

V gene TRBV7-7 combines with J gene TRBJ2-7; checking the TCRdb D call of TRBD2 is not possible without DNA. Germline CDR1 is SSHAT and CDR2 is FNYEAQ (reference sequence). The CDR3 is 17 amino acids. The CDR3 protein is CASSAAGTSGVRYEQYF.

The chain is built from TRBV21-1 and TRBJ2-7; the D call from TCRdb, TRBD2, cannot be confirmed without DNA. TRBV21-1 is a pseudogene locus. CDR3 length equals 15 residues. The CDR3 sequence: CASSNSWTSGYEQYF.